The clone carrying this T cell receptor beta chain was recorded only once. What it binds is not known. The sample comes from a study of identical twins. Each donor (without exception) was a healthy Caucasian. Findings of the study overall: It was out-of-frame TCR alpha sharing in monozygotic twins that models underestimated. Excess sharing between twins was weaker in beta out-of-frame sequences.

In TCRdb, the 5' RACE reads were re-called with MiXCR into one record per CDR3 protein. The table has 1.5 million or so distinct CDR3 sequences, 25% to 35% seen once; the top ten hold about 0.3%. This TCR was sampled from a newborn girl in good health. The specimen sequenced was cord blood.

In DNA form, the CDR3 reads TGTGCCAGCAGCTTCTTAAAGACAGGGGGATTTACTGAAGCTTTCTTT. Its protein is CASSFLKTGGFTEAFF. The chain has TRBV7-9 and TRBJ1-1, with 9 bases matching TRBD1. This CDR3 spans 16 amino acids. After removal of 3 bases from V and 5 bases from J, the junction contained 10 bases not matched to a gene. In germline, CDR1 is SEHNR, CDR2 FQNEAQ (reference sequence).